The source of this T cell receptor beta chain is a study of response to subunit inactivated influenza vaccine. Study outcomes and limitations: After each seasonal influenza vaccination, few new T cells are recruited, the authors suggested.

The V end lost 0 bases, the J end lost 2 bases, and 10 bases lay between the germline ends. CDR1 LGHNA and CDR2 YNFKEQ come from the germline V gene. This CDR3 comprises 15 residues. TCRdb recomputed calls from the RT-PCR reads with MiXCR, one row per CDR3 protein. The data contain about 650,000 distinct CDR3 sequences, 15% to 19% of them seen just once; the ten biggest clones take up 9.5% to 13%. This clonotype was counted many times. Its antigen remains unidentified. The source material was PBMCs from blood, sampled 11 to 12 days after vaccination. This receptor was obtained from a man aged 45 to 65 who received an inactivated influenza vaccine. The chain combines TRBV4-2 with TRBJ1-1; TRBD1 is a possible D gene (5 bases). The CDR3 loop reads CASSQDGTANTEAFF. The DNA of the CDR3 is TGTGCCAGCAGCCAAGATGGGACGGCAAACACTGAAGCTTTCTTT.